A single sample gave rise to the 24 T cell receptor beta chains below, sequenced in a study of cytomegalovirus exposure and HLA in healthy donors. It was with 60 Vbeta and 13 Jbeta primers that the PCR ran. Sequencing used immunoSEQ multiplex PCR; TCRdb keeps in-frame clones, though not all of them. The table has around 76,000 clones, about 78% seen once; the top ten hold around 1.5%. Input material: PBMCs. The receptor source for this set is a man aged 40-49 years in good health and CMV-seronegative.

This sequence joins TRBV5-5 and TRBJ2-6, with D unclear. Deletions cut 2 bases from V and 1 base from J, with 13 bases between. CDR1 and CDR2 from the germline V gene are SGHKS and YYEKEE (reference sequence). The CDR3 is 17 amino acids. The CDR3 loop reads CASSFVVQTSGANVLTF. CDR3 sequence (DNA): TGTGCCAGCAGCTTCGTGGTCCAGACTTCTGGGGCCAACGTCCTGACTTTC. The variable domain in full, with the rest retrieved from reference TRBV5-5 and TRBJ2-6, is DAGVTQSPTHLIKTRGQQVTLRCSPISGHKSVSWYQQVLGQGPQFIFQYYEKEERGRGNFPDRFSARQFPNYSSELNVNALLLGDSALYLCASSFVVQTSGANVLTFGAGSRLTVL.

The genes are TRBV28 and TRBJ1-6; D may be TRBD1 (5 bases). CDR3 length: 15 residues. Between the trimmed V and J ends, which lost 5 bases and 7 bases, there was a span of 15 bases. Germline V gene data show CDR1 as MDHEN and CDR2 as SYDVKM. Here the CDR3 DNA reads TGTGCCAGCAGTCTCCCACAGGCCCCGAATTCACCCCTCCACTTT. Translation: CASSLPQAPNSPLHF.

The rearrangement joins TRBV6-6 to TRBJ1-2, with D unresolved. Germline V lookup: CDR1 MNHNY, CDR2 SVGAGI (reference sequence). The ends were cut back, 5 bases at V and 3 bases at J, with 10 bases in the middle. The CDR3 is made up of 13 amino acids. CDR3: CASSNGPDYGYTF. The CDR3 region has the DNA TGTGCCAGCAGTAATGGGCCCGACTATGGCTACACCTTC.

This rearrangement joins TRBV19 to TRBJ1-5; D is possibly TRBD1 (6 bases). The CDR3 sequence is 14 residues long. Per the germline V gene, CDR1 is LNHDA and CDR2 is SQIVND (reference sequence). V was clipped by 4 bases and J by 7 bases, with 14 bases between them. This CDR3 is CASSRGGSGQPQHF. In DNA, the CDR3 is TGTGCCAGTAGTAGAGGGGGTAGTGGACAGCCCCAGCATTTT. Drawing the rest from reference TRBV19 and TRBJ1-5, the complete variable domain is DGGITQSPKYLFRKEGQNVTLSCEQNLNHDAMYWYRQDPGQGLRLIYYSQIVNDFQKGDIAEGYSVSREKKESFPLTVTSAQKNPTAFYLCASSRGGSGQPQHFGDGTRLSIL.

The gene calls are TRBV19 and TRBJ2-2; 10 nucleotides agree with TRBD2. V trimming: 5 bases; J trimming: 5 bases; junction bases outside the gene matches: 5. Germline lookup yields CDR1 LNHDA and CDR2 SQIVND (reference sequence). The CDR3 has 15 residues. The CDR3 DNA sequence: TGTGCCAGTAGTTTGGCTAGCGGGAGTACCGGGGAGCTGTTTTTT. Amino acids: CASSLASGSTGELFF.

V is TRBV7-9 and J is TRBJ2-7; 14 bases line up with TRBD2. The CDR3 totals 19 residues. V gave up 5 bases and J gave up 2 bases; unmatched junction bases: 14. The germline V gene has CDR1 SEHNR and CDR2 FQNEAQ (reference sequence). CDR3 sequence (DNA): TGTGCCAGCAGCCCAATTGGGACTAGCGGGAGCGACGGGACCTACGAGCAGTACTTC. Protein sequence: CASSPIGTSGSDGTYEQYF. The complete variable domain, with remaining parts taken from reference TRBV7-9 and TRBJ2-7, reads DTGVSQNPRHKITKRGQNVTFRCDPISEHNRLYWYRQTLGQGPEFLTYFQNEAQLEKSRLLSDRFSAERPKGSFSTLEIQRTEQGDSAMYLCASSPIGTSGSDGTYEQYFGPGTRLTVT.

In nucleotides, the CDR3 is TGTGCCATCACGGACAACTACGAGCAGTACTTC. Protein: CAITDNYEQYF. The chain has TRBV10-3 and TRBJ2-7, with D perhaps TRBD1 (5 bases). V was trimmed by 7 bases and J by 3 bases, leaving 7 bases between them. This CDR3 contains 11 residues. CDR1 is ENHRY and CDR2 is SYGVKD in the germline V gene.

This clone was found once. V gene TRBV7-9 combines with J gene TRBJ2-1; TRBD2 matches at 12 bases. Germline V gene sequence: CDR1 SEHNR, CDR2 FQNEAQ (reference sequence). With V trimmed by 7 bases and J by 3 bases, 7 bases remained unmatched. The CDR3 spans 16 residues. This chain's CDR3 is CASNDGLAGIYNEQFF. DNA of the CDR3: TGTGCCAGCAACGACGGACTAGCGGGAATCTACAATGAGCAGTTCTTC.

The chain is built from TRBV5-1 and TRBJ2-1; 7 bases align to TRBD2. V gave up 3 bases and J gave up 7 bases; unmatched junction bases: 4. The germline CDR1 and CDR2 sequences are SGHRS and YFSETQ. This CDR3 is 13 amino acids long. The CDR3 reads CASSSTGRNEQFF. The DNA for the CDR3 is TGCGCCAGCAGCTCAACCGGGAGGAATGAGCAGTTCTTC.

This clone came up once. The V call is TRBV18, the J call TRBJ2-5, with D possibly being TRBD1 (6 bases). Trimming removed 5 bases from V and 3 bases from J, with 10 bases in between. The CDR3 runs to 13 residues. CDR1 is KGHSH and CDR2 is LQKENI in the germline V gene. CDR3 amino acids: CASSTGSEETQYF. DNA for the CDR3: TGTGCCAGCTCAACAGGGTCCGAAGAGACCCAGTACTTC.

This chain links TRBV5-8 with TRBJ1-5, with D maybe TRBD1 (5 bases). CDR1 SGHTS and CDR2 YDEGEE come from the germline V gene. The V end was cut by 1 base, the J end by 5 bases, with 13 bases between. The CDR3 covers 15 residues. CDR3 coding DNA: TGTGCCAGCAGCTTGCGCCCGGGGACTTATCAGCCCCAGCATTTT. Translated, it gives CASSLRPGTYQPQHF.

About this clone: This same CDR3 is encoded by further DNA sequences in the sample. The CDR3 sequence is CASSLVGEETQYF. The CDR3 DNA reads as TGCGCCAGCAGCTTGGTCGGAGAAGAGACCCAGTACTTC. The chain uses TRBV5-1 and TRBJ2-5; no clear D gene. Germline V CDR1 and CDR2: SGHRS, YFSETQ. The CDR3 extends over 13 amino acids. V dropped 0 bases and J dropped 3 bases, with 6 bases sitting between them.

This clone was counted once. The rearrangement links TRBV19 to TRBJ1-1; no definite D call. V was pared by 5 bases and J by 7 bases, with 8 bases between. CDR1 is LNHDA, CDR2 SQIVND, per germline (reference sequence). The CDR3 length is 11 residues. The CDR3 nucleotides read TGTGCCAGTAGTTTTCAGGTTGAAGCTTTCTTT. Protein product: CASSFQVEAFF.

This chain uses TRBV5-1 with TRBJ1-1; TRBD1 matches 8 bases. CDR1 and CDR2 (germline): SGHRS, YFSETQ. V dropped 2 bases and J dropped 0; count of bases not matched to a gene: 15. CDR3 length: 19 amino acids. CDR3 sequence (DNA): TGCGCCAGCAGCTTACCCCCCCCGGACAGGGCTTTCATGAACACTGAAGCTTTCTTT. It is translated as CASSLPPPDRAFMNTEAFF.

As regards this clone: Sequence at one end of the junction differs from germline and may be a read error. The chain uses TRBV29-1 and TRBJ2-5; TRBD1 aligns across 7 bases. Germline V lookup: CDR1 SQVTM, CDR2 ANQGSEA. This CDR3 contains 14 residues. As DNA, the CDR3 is TGCGGCGTAGTACCGGGACAGAGACAAGAGGCCCAGTACTTC. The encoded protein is CGVVPGQRQEAQYF.

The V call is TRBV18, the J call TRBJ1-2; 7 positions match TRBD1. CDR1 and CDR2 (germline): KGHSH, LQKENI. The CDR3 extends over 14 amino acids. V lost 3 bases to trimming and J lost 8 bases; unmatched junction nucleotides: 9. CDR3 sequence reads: CASSPTGQIDGYTF. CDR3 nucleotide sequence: TGTGCCAGCTCACCCACGGGACAGATCGACGGCTACACCTTC.

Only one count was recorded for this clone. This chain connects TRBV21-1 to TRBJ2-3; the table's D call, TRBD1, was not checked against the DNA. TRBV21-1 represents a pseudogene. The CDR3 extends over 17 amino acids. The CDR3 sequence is CASIPGGTGVCTDTQYF. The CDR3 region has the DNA TGTGCCAGCATCCCAGGTGGGACAGGGGTTTGTACAGATACGCAGTATTTT.

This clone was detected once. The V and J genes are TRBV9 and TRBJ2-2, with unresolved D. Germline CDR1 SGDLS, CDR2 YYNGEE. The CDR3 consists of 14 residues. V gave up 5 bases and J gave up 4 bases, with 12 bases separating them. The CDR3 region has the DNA TGTGCCAGCAGTGCCGCCCCGAGCACCGGGGAGCTGTTTTTT. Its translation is CASSAAPSTGELFF.

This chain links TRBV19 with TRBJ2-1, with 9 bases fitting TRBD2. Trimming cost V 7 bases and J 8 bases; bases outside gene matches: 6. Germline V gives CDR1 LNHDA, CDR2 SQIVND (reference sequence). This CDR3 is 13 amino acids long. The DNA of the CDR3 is TGTGCCAGTAAAGTAGCGGGAGTGCATGAGCAGTTCTTC. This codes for CASKVAGVHEQFF.

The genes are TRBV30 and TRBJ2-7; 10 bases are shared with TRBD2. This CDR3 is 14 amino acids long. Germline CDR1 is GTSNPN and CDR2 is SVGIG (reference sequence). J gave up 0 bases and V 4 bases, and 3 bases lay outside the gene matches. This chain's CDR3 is CAWTRTSGSYEQYF. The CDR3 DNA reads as TGTGCCTGGACTCGGACTAGCGGCTCCTACGAGCAGTACTTC.

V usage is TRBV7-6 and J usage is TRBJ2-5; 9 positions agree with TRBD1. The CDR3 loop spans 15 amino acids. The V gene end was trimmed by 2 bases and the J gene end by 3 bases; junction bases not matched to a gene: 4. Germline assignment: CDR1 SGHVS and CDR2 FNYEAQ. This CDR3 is CASSLPGQGKETQYF. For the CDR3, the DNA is TGTGCCAGCAGCTTACCGGGACAGGGTAAAGAGACCCAGTACTTC. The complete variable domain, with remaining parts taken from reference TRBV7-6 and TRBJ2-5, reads GAGVSQSPRYKVTKRGQDVALRCDPISGHVSLYWYRQALGQGPEFLTYFNYEAQQDKSGLPNDRFSAERPEGSISTLTIQRTEQRDSAMYRCASSLPGQGKETQYFGPGTRLLVL.

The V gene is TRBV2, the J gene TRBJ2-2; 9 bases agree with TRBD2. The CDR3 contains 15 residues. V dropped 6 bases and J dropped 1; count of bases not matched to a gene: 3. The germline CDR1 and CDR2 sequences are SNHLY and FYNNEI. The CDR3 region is CASRLTSGNTGELFF. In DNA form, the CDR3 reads TGTGCCAGCAGGCTGACTAGCGGGAACACCGGGGAGCTGTTTTTT. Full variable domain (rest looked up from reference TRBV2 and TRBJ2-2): EPEVTQTPSHQVTQMGQEVILRCVPISNHLYFYWYRQILGQKVEFLVSFYNNEISEKSEIFDDQFSVERPDGSNFTLKIRSTKLEDSAMYFCASRLTSGNTGELFFGEGSRLTVL.

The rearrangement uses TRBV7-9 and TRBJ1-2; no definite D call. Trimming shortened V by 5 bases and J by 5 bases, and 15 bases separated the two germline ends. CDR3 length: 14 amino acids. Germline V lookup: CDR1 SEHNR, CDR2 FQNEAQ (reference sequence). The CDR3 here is CASSRELGKYGYTF. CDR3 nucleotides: TGTGCCAGCAGCCGGGAGTTGGGAAAATATGGCTACACCTTC.

CDR3 sequence (DNA): TGTGCCTGGAGTGTCTGGGGAGGCTACGAGCAGTACTTC. This codes for CAWSVWGGYEQYF. The chain links TRBV30 to TRBJ2-7; the D gene is possibly TRBD2 (6 bases). V was trimmed by 0 bases and J by 3 bases, leaving 9 bases between them. This CDR3 is 13 amino acids long. CDR1 GTSNPN and CDR2 SVGIG come from the germline V gene (reference sequence).